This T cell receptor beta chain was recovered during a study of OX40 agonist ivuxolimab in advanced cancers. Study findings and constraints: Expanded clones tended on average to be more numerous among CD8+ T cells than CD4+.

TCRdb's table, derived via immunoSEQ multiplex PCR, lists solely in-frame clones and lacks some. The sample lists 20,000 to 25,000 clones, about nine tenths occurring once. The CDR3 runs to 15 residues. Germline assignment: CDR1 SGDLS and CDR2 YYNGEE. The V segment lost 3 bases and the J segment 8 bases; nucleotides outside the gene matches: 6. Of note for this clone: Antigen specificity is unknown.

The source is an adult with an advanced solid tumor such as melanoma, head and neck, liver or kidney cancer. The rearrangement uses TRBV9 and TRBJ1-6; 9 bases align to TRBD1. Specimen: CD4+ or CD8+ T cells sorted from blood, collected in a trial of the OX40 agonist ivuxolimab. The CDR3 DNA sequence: TGTGCCAGCAGCGCGTCCGGGACAGGGTATTCACCCCTCCACTTT. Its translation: CASSASGTGYSPLHF. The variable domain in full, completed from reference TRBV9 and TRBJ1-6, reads DSGVTQTPKHLITATGQRVTLRCSPRSGDLSVYWYQQSLDQGLQFLIQYYNGEERAKGNILERFSAQQFPDLHSELNLSSLELGDSALYFCASSASGTGYSPLHFGNGTRLTVT.